This passage covers 15 T cell receptor beta chains from one sample sequenced in a study of OX40 agonist ivuxolimab in advanced cancers. The assay was immunoSEQ multiplex PCR, and TCRdb's table has in-frame clones only and misses some. In the table there are 13,000 to 15,000 clones, approximately 80% of which are singletons. Sequencing was performed on CD4+ or CD8+ T cells sorted from blood, taken in a trial of the OX40 agonist ivuxolimab. Source of these receptors: an adult with an advanced solid tumor such as melanoma, head and neck, liver or kidney cancer.

V gene TRBV30 combines with J gene TRBJ1-5; D unresolved. CDR3 length: 14 amino acids. With 2 bases removed from V and 2 bases from J, the gap between germline ends came to 10 bases. CDR1 GTSNPN and CDR2 SVGIG come from the germline V gene (reference sequence). The CDR3 here is CAWSSGVGNQPQHF. The CDR3 DNA follows: TGTGCCTGGAGTTCCGGGGTAGGCAATCAGCCCCAGCATTTT. The full variable domain, its missing parts supplied by reference TRBV30 and TRBJ1-5, is SQTIHQWPATLVQPVGSPLSLECTVEGTSNPNLYWYRQAAGRGLQLLFYSVGIGQISSEVPQNLSASRPQDRQFILSSKKLLLSDSGFYLCAWSSGVGNQPQHFGDGTRLSIL.

The chain employs TRBV4-1 and TRBJ1-2; D is possibly TRBD1 (6 bases). Between the trimmed V and J ends, which lost 4 bases and 5 bases, there was a span of 8 bases. The CDR3 length is 12 residues. Germline-derived CDR1 and CDR2 are MGHRA and YSYEKL. CDR3 sequence reads: CASSLQGYGYTF. CDR3 nucleotide sequence: TGCGCCAGCAGCCTCCAGGGGTATGGCTACACCTTC.

The chain combines TRBV15 with TRBJ2-5, with TRBD2 matching 8 bases. V trimming: 3 bases; J trimming: 2 bases; junction bases outside the gene matches: 11. Germline V gene lookup returns CDR1 LNHNV and CDR2 YYDKDF (reference sequence). This CDR3 is built from 17 residues. The CDR3 nucleotides are TGTGCCACCAGCAGGACCCGGGGGGGCTGGGATCAAGAGACCCAGTACTTC. It encodes CATSRTRGGWDQETQYF.

This chain connects TRBV5-6 to TRBJ1-2; 7 bases are shared with TRBD1. CDR1 is SGHDT and CDR2 is YYEEEE in the germline V gene. The CDR3 extends over 12 amino acids. With 0 bases clipped from V and 8 bases from J, the junction kept 1 base outside the gene matches. Written as DNA, the CDR3 is TGTGCCAGCAGCTTGGGAGGGGGCGGCTACACCTTC. This translates into CASSLGGGGYTF.

The CDR3 here is CASLGMQAKAYGYTF. The CDR3 DNA follows: TGTGCCAGCCTGGGAATGCAGGCGAAGGCATATGGCTACACCTTC. The gene calls are TRBV27 and TRBJ1-2; D gene uncertain. With 8 bases removed from V and 5 bases from J, the gap between germline ends came to 21 bases. Germline CDR1 and CDR2: MNHEY and SMNVEV (reference sequence). The CDR3 has 15 amino acids.

V and J are TRBV5-6 and TRBJ2-7; possibly TRBD2 for D (6 bases). The germline V and J ends were trimmed by 2 bases and 5 bases, with 17 bases remaining between them. The CDR3 length is 15 residues. Germline lookup yields CDR1 SGHDT and CDR2 YYEEEE. The CDR3 DNA sequence: TGTGCCAGCAGCTTCCTTCCTACTAGCCCCCACGAGCAGTACTTC. Its translation is CASSFLPTSPHEQYF.

The chain couples TRBV9 to TRBJ2-7, with 8 bases lining up with TRBD1. CDR3 length equals 16 residues. V was pared by 4 bases and J by 1 base, with 10 bases of the junction left unmatched. Germline values: CDR1 SGDLS, CDR2 YYNGEE. The CDR3 spells CASSPKTGTGSYEQYF. CDR3 DNA sequence: TGTGCCAGCAGCCCAAAGACCGGGACAGGATCCTACGAGCAGTACTTC.

J is TRBJ1-1 and V is TRBV9, with D maybe TRBD1 (5 bases). This CDR3 is built from 15 residues. Deletions cut 0 bases from V and 3 bases from J, with 12 bases between. CDR1 and CDR2 from the germline V gene are SGDLS and YYNGEE. CDR3 in DNA: TGTGCCAGCAGCGTAGCGGGGGGGTCGGACACTGAAGCTTTCTTT. Protein: CASSVAGGSDTEAFF.

The V call is TRBV4-2, the J call TRBJ2-3, with 12 nucleotides matching TRBD2. Germline assignment: CDR1 LGHNA and CDR2 YNFKEQ. The CDR3 is 16 amino acids. Trimming removed 4 bases from V and 2 bases from J; junction bases left unmatched: 4. CDR3 in DNA: TGTGCCAGCAGCCCGACTAGCGGGGGCTACACAGATACGCAGTATTTT. Residues: CASSPTSGGYTDTQYF.

This chain connects TRBV10-1 to TRBJ1-1; D is unresolved. The germline gives CDR1 WNHNN, CDR2 SYGVQD (reference sequence). The V gene lost 7 bases and the J gene lost 5 bases, with 14 bases spanning the gap. The CDR3 has 13 residues. CDR3 protein: CASNPTPGTEAFF. The CDR3 coding sequence is TGCGCCAGCAACCCCACTCCCGGAACTGAAGCTTTCTTT.

The J gene is TRBJ2-1, the V gene TRBV9; 11 bases map to TRBD2. The germline gives CDR1 SGDLS, CDR2 YYNGEE. Germline trimming cut 3 bases from V and 4 bases from J; bases unmatched to any gene: 9. This CDR3 comprises 17 residues. The CDR3 here is CASSGDRSGGAYNEQFF. CDR3 in DNA: TGTGCCAGCAGCGGAGACCGTAGCGGGGGGGCTTACAATGAGCAGTTCTTC.

The chain uses TRBV11-2 and TRBJ2-6; D ambiguous. This CDR3 spans 17 amino acids. The V end was cut by 5 bases, the J end by 5 bases, with 19 bases between. Germline V lookup: CDR1 SGHAT, CDR2 FQNNGV. Here the CDR3 DNA reads TGTGCCAGCAGCAGCAAAGGGCAACAAAGTCGGGCCAACGTCCTGACTTTC. Translated: CASSSKGQQSRANVLTF. Based on the CDR3 plus reference TRBV11-2 and TRBJ2-6, the full variable domain is EAGVAQSPRYKIIEKRQSVAFWCNPISGHATLYWYQQILGQGPKLLIQFQNNGVVDDSQLPKDRFSAERLKGVDSTLKIQPAKLEDSAVYLCASSSKGQQSRANVLTFGAGSRLTVL.

This clone was counted only a few times. The V and J genes are TRBV13 and TRBJ2-1, with 8 bases fitting TRBD2. V shed 4 bases, J shed 4 bases, and the junction held 6 bases outside the gene matches. Germline V gives CDR1 PRHDT, CDR2 FYEKMQ (reference sequence). There are 15 residues in the CDR3. This CDR3 reads CASSSRGGIYNEQFF. The CDR3 nucleotides are TGTGCCAGCAGCTCCCGGGGGGGTATTTACAATGAGCAGTTCTTC.

Details on this clone: The same CDR3 is also encoded by other DNA sequences in this sample. V is TRBV27 and J is TRBJ2-7; 7 bases are a match to TRBD1. In germline, CDR1 is MNHEY, CDR2 SMNVEV (reference sequence). Trimming took 9 bases from V and 1 from J; bases not matched to a gene: 6. The CDR3 covers 13 residues. The CDR3 sequence is CASSWTGSYEQYF. The CDR3 DNA is TGTGCCAGTTCCTGGACAGGTTCCTACGAGCAGTACTTC.

The chain combines TRBV7-9 with TRBJ2-7, with 8 bases fitting TRBD2. Germline V gene data show CDR1 as SEHNR and CDR2 as FQNEAQ (reference sequence). Unmatched junction bases numbered 12, after V lost 5 bases and J lost 6 bases. The CDR3 is made up of 15 amino acids. The CDR3 loop reads CASSPARGGRSEQYF. The CDR3 DNA reads as TGTGCCAGCAGCCCGGCTCGGGGGGGGCGGAGCGAGCAGTACTTC. The variable domain in full, completed from reference TRBV7-9 and TRBJ2-7, reads DTGVSQNPRHKITKRGQNVTFRCDPISEHNRLYWYRQTLGQGPEFLTYFQNEAQLEKSRLLSDRFSAERPKGSFSTLEIQRTEQGDSAMYLCASSPARGGRSEQYFGPGTRLTVT.